This TCR beta chain originates from a study of blood T cell repertoires in COVID-19. Study background: Nucleic acid was either cDNA or gDNA, and it came from T cells, B-cell-depleted T cells, or PBMCs.

Libraries were prepared by immunoSEQ multiplex PCR; TCRdb keeps only in-frame clonotypes and omits some of them. The data contain hundreds of thousands of clones, roughly nine tenths of them singletons. Seattle's cohort entered during active infection and was followed longitudinally. CDR1 LGHDT and CDR2 YNNKEL come from the germline V gene (reference sequence). This CDR3 is 14 amino acids long. V lost 0 bases and J 7 bases, leaving 12 bases between the germline ends. This clone showed up just once. The specimen was peripheral blood. The sequence derives from a man between 18 and 29 years old with COVID-19, enrolled during active disease. V usage is TRBV3-1 (or the pseudogene TRBV3-2) and J usage is TRBJ2-5, with D possibly TRBD2 on 6 matching bases. CDR3 protein: CASSQEWGVGTQYF. The CDR3, as DNA: TGTGCCAGCAGCCAAGAATGGGGGGTGGGGACCCAGTACTTC.